Sequencing of this TCR beta chain was carried out in a study of blood T cells in healthy people across ages. A word on this clonotype: Its target is not known. The junction departs from the called germline gene at one end, perhaps through a read error.

A second PCR of 7 to 11 cycles used a sample-barcoded 5' primer and a J-beta primer mix. Every cDNA molecule bore a tag from a template-switch adaptor containing 12 random nucleotides. Sequencing of every sample gave 2.5 million or more CDR3-containing paired-end reads. TCRdb reprocessed the 5' RACE reads with MiXCR, giving one entry per CDR3 protein. The repertoire holds about 700,000 distinct CDR3 sequences, with roughly 32% as singletons. The CDR3 is 15 residues long. Overall study results and limits: Researchers said unsorted PBMCs prevented a conclusive naive versus antigen-experienced comparison. CMV status of donors was not determined, possibly confounding expanded clonotype changes.

The sequencing input was blood. The TCR was taken from a woman older than 75 in good health. The chain couples TRBV12-3 or TRBV12-4 to TRBJ2-6; TRBD1 aligns across 10 bases. The CDR3 DNA sequence: TGTGCCAGCAGGCGAACTGGACAGGGGGTCAACGTCCTGACTTTC. This sequence encodes CASRRTGQGVNVLTF.